This T cell receptor beta chain was identified in a study of blood T cell repertoires in COVID-19. TCRdb's table, derived via immunoSEQ multiplex PCR, lists solely in-frame clones and lacks some. The table has approximately 180,000 clones, 88% seen once. Specimen: peripheral blood. The sequence derives from a human donor in a cohort sampled during active COVID-19.

The CDR3 DNA follows: TGTGCCAGCAGCAATTCCGGGGAGCTGTTTTTT. Its protein product is CASSNSGELFF. This sequence joins TRBV25-1 and TRBJ2-2, with D unresolved. From germline, CDR1 is MGHDK and CDR2 SYGVNS. This CDR3 has 11 residues. V lost 6 bases and J 6 bases, leaving 5 bases between the germline ends. The full variable domain, with the rest looked up from reference TRBV25-1 and TRBJ2-2, is EADIYQTPRYLVIGTGKKITLECSQTMGHDKMYWYQQDPGMELHLIHYSYGVNSTEKGDLSSESTVSRIRTEHFPLTLESARPSHTSQYLCASSNSGELFFGEGSRLTVL.